This T cell receptor beta chain derives from a study of blood T cell repertoires in COVID-19. Whole-study context: Samples representing acute and convalescent COVID-19 were sourced from the United States, Italy and Spain.

Cohort placement rested on clinical history that participants reported themselves. In Cohort 3, a recovered donor had either two negative PCRs, clearance, or symptom resolution. The CDR3 loop spans 13 amino acids. V dropped 5 bases and J dropped 6; count of bases not matched to a gene: 4. Looked up from germline, CDR1 is MNHEY and CDR2 is SMNVEV (reference sequence). Sequencing was performed with immunoSEQ multiplex PCR; in TCRdb, only in-frame clones are kept and a portion is missing. The repertoire holds about 400,000 clones, with around 92% as singletons. The V gene is TRBV27, the J gene TRBJ2-7, with TRBD1 identical over 10 bases. This TCR came from a woman under 40 who had recovered from COVID-19. The material sequenced was PBMCs or T cells enriched from blood (not recorded which). The CDR3 region is CASSHGTGVEQYF. CDR3 DNA: TGTGCCAGCAGTCATGGGACAGGGGTCGAGCAGTACTTC.